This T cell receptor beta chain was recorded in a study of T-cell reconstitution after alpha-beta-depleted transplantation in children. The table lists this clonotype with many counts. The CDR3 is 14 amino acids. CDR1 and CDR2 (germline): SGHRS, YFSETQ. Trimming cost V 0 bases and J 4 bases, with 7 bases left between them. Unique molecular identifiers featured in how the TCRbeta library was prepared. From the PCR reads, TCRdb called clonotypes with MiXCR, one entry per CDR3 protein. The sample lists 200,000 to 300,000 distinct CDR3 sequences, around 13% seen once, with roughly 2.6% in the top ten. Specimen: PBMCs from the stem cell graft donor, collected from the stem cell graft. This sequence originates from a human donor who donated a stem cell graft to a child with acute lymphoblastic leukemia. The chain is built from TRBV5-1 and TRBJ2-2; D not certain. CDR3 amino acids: CASSLGSGTGELFF. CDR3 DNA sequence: TGCGCCAGCAGCTTGGGGAGTGGCACCGGGGAGCTGTTTTTT.